The 8 T cell receptor beta chains presented below share a single source sample, sequenced in a study of blood T cell repertoires in COVID-19. Generated by immunoSEQ multiplex PCR, the TCRdb table keeps only in-frame clones and is missing some. The table lists a few hundred thousand clones, more than 70% of them singletons. The sequenced sample was peripheral blood. These receptors all stem from a woman aged 30 to 39 with COVID-19, enrolled during active disease.

The gene calls are TRBV27 and TRBJ1-1; D may be TRBD1 (5 bases). V shed 3 bases and J shed 5 bases, with 13 bases lying between them. CDR1 MNHEY and CDR2 SMNVEV come from the germline V gene (reference sequence). The CDR3 is 14 amino acids. CDR3 residues: CASSLRGRGTEAFF. In DNA form, the CDR3 reads TGTGCCAGCAGTTTGCGGGGGAGAGGGACTGAAGCTTTCTTT.

CDR3 residues: CASSRRVEDTQYF. For the CDR3, the DNA is TGCGCCAGCAGCCGACGGGTAGAAGATACGCAGTATTTT. The chain recombines TRBV4-3 with TRBJ2-3; D is undetermined. Per the germline V gene, CDR1 is LGHNA and CDR2 is YSLEER. With 4 bases removed from V and 5 bases from J, the gap between germline ends came to 10 bases. The CDR3 is 13 amino acids.

The chain couples TRBV14 to TRBJ2-2, with D maybe TRBD2 (5 bases). V shed 4 bases and J shed 4 bases, with 13 bases lying between them. CDR3 length equals 15 residues. The germline gives CDR1 SGHDN, CDR2 FVKESK. In DNA form, the CDR3 reads TGTGCCAGCAGCCTCCTATCCGGAGGCACCGGGGAGCTGTTTTTT. This translates into CASSLLSGGTGELFF.

The chain carries TRBV7-2 and TRBJ1-5; the D is unclear. V lost 5 bases and J 2 bases, leaving 10 bases between the germline ends. CDR3 size: 14 residues. Germline values: CDR1 SGHTA, CDR2 FQGNSA. CDR3 sequence reads: CASSKVGRNQPQHF. CDR3 in DNA: TGTGCCAGCAGCAAAGTCGGTCGCAATCAGCCCCAGCATTTT.

The rearrangement uses TRBV28 and TRBJ1-5, with 9 bases lining up with TRBD1. With V trimmed by 6 bases and J by 6 bases, 6 bases remained unmatched. The CDR3 sequence is 14 residues long. Germline CDR1 and CDR2: MDHEN and SYDVKM. The CDR3 protein is CASRWDREVQPQHF. The CDR3 DNA is TGTGCCAGCAGATGGGACAGGGAGGTTCAGCCCCAGCATTTT.

The chain couples TRBV7-6 to TRBJ2-5, with D perhaps matching TRBD1 (6 bases). V was pared by 3 bases and J by 6 bases, with 11 bases between. Germline V gene data show CDR1 as SGHVS and CDR2 as FNYEAQ. The CDR3 runs to 13 residues. CDR3 nucleotide sequence: TGTGCCAGCAGCTTGGGGACAAGGAAGACCCAGTACTTC. This encodes CASSLGTRKTQYF.

V is TRBV3-1 (or the pseudogene TRBV3-2) and J is TRBJ2-5; 8 bases align to TRBD2. CDR1 is LGHDT, CDR2 YNNKEL, per germline (reference sequence). This CDR3 region has 18 residues. V shed 3 bases and J 5 bases; nucleotides not matched to a gene: 17. As DNA, the CDR3 is TGTGCCAGCAGCCATCCCCCCCTGGGACTAGAGCCAGCGGAGACCCAGTACTTC. Amino acids: CASSHPPLGLEPAETQYF.

This clone was recorded once. The rearrangement uses TRBV3-1 (or the pseudogene TRBV3-2) and TRBJ1-1; 9 nucleotides match TRBD1. Germline loops: CDR1 LGHDT, CDR2 YNNKEL (reference sequence). CDR3 length equals 17 residues. The J segment lost 5 bases and the V segment lost 0 bases, leaving 10 bases of the junction unmatched. This CDR3 reads CASSQDWGDRARTEAFF. The CDR3 nucleotides read TGTGCCAGCAGCCAAGATTGGGGGGACAGGGCTAGGACTGAAGCTTTCTTT.